This is a list of T cell receptor beta chains from one sample in a study of cytomegalovirus exposure and HLA in healthy donors. Libraries were prepared by immunoSEQ multiplex PCR; TCRdb keeps only in-frame clonotypes and omits some of them. This sample has about 130,000 clones, with 65% to 75% found just once. The sample taken for sequencing was PBMCs. These receptors came from a man aged 35 to 55 in good health and CMV-seropositive. Both conserved end residues are part of each CDR3. A D gene is named only where the DNA matches it firmly. A row's size may be missing; if present it is once, few, many or a size class.

DNA,CDR3,length,D,size,V,J
TGTGCCAGCAGTTTAAAACCACTTTACTATGGCTACACCTTC,CASSLKPLYYGYTF,14,.,few,TRBV27,TRBJ1-2
TGTGCCATCAGTGAGCAGGATTCTACTCAGCCCCAGCATTTT,CAISEQDSTQPQHF,14,.,.,TRBV10-3,TRBJ1-5
TGTGCCAGCAGCTTGGCGCCAGATAATTCACCCCTCCACTTT,CASSLAPDNSPLHF,14,.,.,TRBV5-5,TRBJ1-6
TGTGCCTGGAGTGTACCCGGACTAGCGGGGGGAAACACCGGGGAGCTGTTTTTT,CAWSVPGLAGGNTGELFF,18,TRBD2,.,TRBV30,TRBJ2-2
TGTGCCAGTAGTATAACCGGGACTACCTACGAGCAGTACTTC,CASSITGTTYEQYF,14,TRBD2,.,TRBV19,TRBJ2-7
TGTGCCAGCTCGCGGGACAGGGGATCCTACGAGCAGTACTTC,CASSRDRGSYEQYF,14,TRBD1,.,TRBV18,TRBJ2-7
TGTGCCAGCTCACCACCCAATCGGAGGAACTATGGCTACACCTTC,CASSPPNRRNYGYTF,15,.,few,TRBV18,TRBJ1-2
TGTGCCAGCACGATGCGGGAGGTGGGAGATACGCAGTATTTT,CASTMREVGDTQYF,14,TRBD2,.,TRBV27,TRBJ2-3
TGTGCCAGCAGTTTAACAGGAGCCTCTGGAAACACCATATATTTT,CASSLTGASGNTIYF,15,.,.,TRBV28,TRBJ1-3
TGTGCCAGCAGTTTACCAAACAGCAGGGTGTATGGCTACACCTTC,CASSLPNSRVYGYTF,15,.,.,TRBV28,TRBJ1-2
TGTGCCAGCAGTTTGGGGGCTGGGACTGAAGCTTTCTTT,CASSLGAGTEAFF,13,.,.,TRBV6-1,TRBJ1-1
TGTGCCAGCACCTCAGGTCAAAGTGATTACGAGCAGTACTTC,CASTSGQSDYEQYF,14,.,once,TRBV2,TRBJ2-7
TGTGCCAGTTCCAGGTCGTTACGGAACACCGGGGAGCTGTTTTTT,CASSRSLRNTGELFF,15,.,.,TRBV9,TRBJ2-2
TGTGCCAGCAGCTTCCGGCAGGGGATAACTGAAGCTTTCTTT,CASSFRQGITEAFF,14,.,.,TRBV11-2,TRBJ1-1
TGTGCCTGGAGGAACAGGGGAGGAGGGTATGGCTACACCTTC,CAWRNRGGGYGYTF,14,TRBD1,.,TRBV30,TRBJ1-2
TGTGCCAGCAGCTCCTCGTCAGCGGGAGTTTACGAGCAGTACTTC,CASSSSSAGVYEQYF,15,TRBD2,.,TRBV6-5,TRBJ2-7
TGCGCCAGCAGCTTCTCGGGACTAGCGGGAGTCGGCCCCAATGAGCAGTTCTTC,CASSFSGLAGVGPNEQFF,18,TRBD2,.,TRBV5-1,TRBJ2-1
TGTGCCAGCAGCAGGCCCCTAGCAGAAGCTTTCTTT,CASSRPLAEAFF,12,.,once,TRBV5-4,TRBJ1-1
TGTGCCAGCAGCCCCTGGACTAGCGGGAGTATCGAGCAGTACTTC,CASSPWTSGSIEQYF,15,TRBD2,.,TRBV7-6,TRBJ2-7
TGTGCCAGCAGTTTAGGCCGATCCTACGAGCAGTACTTC,CASSLGRSYEQYF,13,.,.,TRBV27,TRBJ2-7
TGCGCCAGCAGCCCGGGGACAGGGAGGAATCAGCCCCAGCATTTT,CASSPGTGRNQPQHF,15,TRBD1,few,TRBV5-1,TRBJ1-5
TGTGCCAGCAGGGTTGAACACAGAATAAACACTGAAGCTTTCTTT,CASRVEHRINTEAFF,15,.,.,TRBV6-1,TRBJ1-1
TGTGCCAGCAGACAAGGACAGGGGAACACTGAAGCTTTCTTT,CASRQGQGNTEAFF,14,TRBD1,once,TRBV13,TRBJ1-1
TGTGCCAGCAGTTCATTTGACAGGGCCTGGGGAGATACGCAGTATTTT,CASSSFDRAWGDTQYF,16,TRBD1,.,TRBV28,TRBJ2-3
TGCAGCGTTGAAGATCGGGGACAGCTCCCCTACGAGCAGTACTTC,CSVEDRGQLPYEQYF,15,TRBD1,.,TRBV29-1,TRBJ2-7
TGTGCCAGCAGTAACCTGGGGGCCGGCGAGCAGTACTTC,CASSNLGAGEQYF,13,.,few,TRBV28,TRBJ2-7
TGTGCCACCAGCAGAGCCGCGGGACAGAGGAACACCGGGGAGCTGTTTTTT,CATSRAAGQRNTGELFF,17,.,.,TRBV15,TRBJ2-2
TGTGCCAGCAGTTACAGGGGTGCTGAAGCTTTCTTT,CASSYRGAEAFF,12,.,few,TRBV6-5,TRBJ1-1
TGTGCCAGCAGAGGGACAGGGAACTCCTACGAGCAGTACTTC,CASRGTGNSYEQYF,14,TRBD1,.,TRBV28,TRBJ2-7
TGTGCCAGCAGCCGGACAGCCACTGAAGCTTTCTTT,CASSRTATEAFF,12,.,.,TRBV2,TRBJ1-1
TGTGCCAGCAGCGCCGGGACTAGCGGGAGAAGTGAGCAGTTCTTC,CASSAGTSGRSEQFF,15,TRBD2,few,TRBV5-4,TRBJ2-1
TGTGCCAGCAGTTACTACCAGACTAATGAAAAACTGTTTTTT,CASSYYQTNEKLFF,14,.,few,TRBV6-5,TRBJ1-4
TGCGCCAGCAGTGATTCTAGGCGGGGGCAAATGAACACTGAAGCTTTCTTT,CASSDSRRGQMNTEAFF,17,.,.,TRBV10-1,TRBJ1-1